This TCR beta chain was retrieved from a study of blood T cell repertoires in COVID-19. Across the study: COVID-19 samples from acute and convalescent phases originated in the United States, Italy and Spain. Sample material is recorded as cDNA or gDNA derived from T cells, B-cell-depleted T cells, or PBMCs.

Some clones are missing from TCRdb's copy, which holds only in-frame ones; the method was immunoSEQ multiplex PCR. Among about 50,000 clones listed, 85% to 90% were seen once. This clone was recorded a few times. Trimming took off 3 bases at V and 0 bases at J, with 10 bases between the two ends. This CDR3 spans 15 amino acids. Looked up from germline, CDR1 is SGHTS and CDR2 is YDEGEE. This receptor was taken from a woman older than 75 with COVID-19, enrolled during active disease. The V gene is TRBV5-8, the J gene TRBJ2-1; perhaps TRBD1 as D (5 bases). The sample consisted of peripheral blood. The CDR3 DNA is TGTGCCAGCAGCTCAGGGTTGAGCTCCTACAATGAGCAGTTCTTC. This encodes CASSSGLSSYNEQFF.